This TCR beta chain was sequenced for a study of cytomegalovirus exposure and HLA in healthy donors. This CDR3 is 15 amino acids long. The J segment lost 2 bases and the V segment lost 1 base, leaving 0 bases of the junction unmatched. CDR1 is SEHNR and CDR2 is FQNEAQ in the germline V gene (reference sequence). Findings and limits, study-wide: It has been reported that TCR beta sequences accurately predicted the HLA-A and HLA-B alleles of most subjects.

On this clone: The target antigen is unknown.

PCR primers comprised 60 Vbeta and 13 Jbeta primers. Measured with immunoSEQ multiplex PCR; TCRdb has only the in-frame clones, and not every one. This sample yields 150,000 to 250,000 clones, of which 75% to 85% are seen a single time; over 5% belongs to the top ten. This receptor was taken from a woman between 45 and 65 years old in good health and CMV-seropositive. V is TRBV7-9 and J is TRBJ2-1, with TRBD2 identical over 9 bases. The sequencing sample was made of PBMCs. The DNA for the CDR3 is TGTGCCAGCAGCTTAGGGACTAGCGCCTACAATGAGCAGTTCTTC. Its protein product is CASSLGTSAYNEQFF. The full variable domain, completed using reference TRBV7-9 and TRBJ2-1, is DTGVSQNPRHKITKRGQNVTFRCDPISEHNRLYWYRQTLGQGPEFLTYFQNEAQLEKSRLLSDRFSAERPKGSFSTLEIQRTEQGDSAMYLCASSLGTSAYNEQFFGPGTRLTVL.